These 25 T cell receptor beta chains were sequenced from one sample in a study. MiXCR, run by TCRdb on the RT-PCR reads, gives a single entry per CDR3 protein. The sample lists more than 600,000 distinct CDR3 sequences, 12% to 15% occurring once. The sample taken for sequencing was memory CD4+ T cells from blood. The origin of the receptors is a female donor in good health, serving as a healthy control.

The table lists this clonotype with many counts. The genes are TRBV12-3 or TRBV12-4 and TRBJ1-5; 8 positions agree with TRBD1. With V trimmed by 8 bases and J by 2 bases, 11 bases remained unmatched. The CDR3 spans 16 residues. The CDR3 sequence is CASGTGDSVGNQPQHF. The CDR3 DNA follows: TGTGCCAGCGGGACAGGTGATTCAGTTGGCAATCAGCCCCAGCATTTT.

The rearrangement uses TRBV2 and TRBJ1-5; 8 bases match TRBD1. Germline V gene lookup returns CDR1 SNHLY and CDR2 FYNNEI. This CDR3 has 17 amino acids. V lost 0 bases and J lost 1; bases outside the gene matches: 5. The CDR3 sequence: CASSEAAGGRSNQPQHF. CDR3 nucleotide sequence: TGTGCCAGCAGTGAAGCGGCAGGGGGCAGGAGCAATCAGCCCCAGCATTTT.

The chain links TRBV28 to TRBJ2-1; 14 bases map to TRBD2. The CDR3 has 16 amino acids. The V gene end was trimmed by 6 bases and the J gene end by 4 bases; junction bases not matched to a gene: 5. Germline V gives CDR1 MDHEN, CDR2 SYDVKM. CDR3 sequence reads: CASRLGTSGSYNEQFF. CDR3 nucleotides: TGTGCCAGCAGGCTCGGGACTAGCGGGAGTTACAATGAGCAGTTCTTC.

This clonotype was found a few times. In DNA, the CDR3 is TGTGCCACCAGCAGAGATATAGGAGGGGATGGCTACACCTTC. This gives the protein CATSRDIGGDGYTF. The V call is TRBV15, the J call TRBJ1-2, with D perhaps matching TRBD1 (5 bases). The CDR3 is 14 amino acids. The V end lost 0 bases, the J end lost 6 bases, and 11 bases lay between the germline ends. Germline CDR1 is LNHNV and CDR2 is YYDKDF (reference sequence).

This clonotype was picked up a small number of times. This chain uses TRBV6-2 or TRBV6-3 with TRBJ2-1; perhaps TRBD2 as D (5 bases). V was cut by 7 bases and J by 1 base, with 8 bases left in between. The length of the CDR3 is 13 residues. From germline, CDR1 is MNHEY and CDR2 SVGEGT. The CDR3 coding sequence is TGTGCCAGCAACCGGGGATCCTACAATGAGCAGTTCTTC. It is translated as CASNRGSYNEQFF.

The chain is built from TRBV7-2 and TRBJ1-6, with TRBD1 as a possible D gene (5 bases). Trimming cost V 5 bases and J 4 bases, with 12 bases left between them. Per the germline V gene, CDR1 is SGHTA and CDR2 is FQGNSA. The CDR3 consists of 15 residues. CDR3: CASSGGTGYNSPLHF. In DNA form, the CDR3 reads TGTGCCAGCAGCGGCGGGACCGGATATAATTCACCCCTCCACTTT. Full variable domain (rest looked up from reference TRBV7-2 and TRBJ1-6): GAGVSQSPSNKVTEKGKDVELRCDPISGHTALYWYRQSLGQGLEFLIYFQGNSAPDKSGLPSDRFSAERTGGSVSTLTIQRTQQEDSAVYLCASSGGTGYNSPLHFGNGTRLTVT.

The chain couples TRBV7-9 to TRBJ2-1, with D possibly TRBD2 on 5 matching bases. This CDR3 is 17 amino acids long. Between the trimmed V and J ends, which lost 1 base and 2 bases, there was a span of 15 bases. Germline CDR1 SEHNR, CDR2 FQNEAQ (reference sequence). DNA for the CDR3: TGTGCCAGCAGCTTAGAGGTCGGCAGACTAACCTACAATGAGCAGTTCTTC. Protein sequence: CASSLEVGRLTYNEQFF.

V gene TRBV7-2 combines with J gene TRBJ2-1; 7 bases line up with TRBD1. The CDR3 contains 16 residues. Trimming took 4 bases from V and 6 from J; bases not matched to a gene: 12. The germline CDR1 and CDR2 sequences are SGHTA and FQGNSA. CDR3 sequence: CASSSKNRQGSNEQFF. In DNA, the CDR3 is TGTGCCAGCAGCTCAAAGAATCGACAGGGAAGCAATGAGCAGTTCTTC.

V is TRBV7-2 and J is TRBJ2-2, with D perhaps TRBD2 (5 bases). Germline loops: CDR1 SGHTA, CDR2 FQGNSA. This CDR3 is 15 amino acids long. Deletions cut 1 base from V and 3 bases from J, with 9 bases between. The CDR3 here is CASSLVHGDTGELFF. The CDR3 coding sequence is TGTGCCAGCAGCTTAGTCCACGGGGACACCGGGGAGCTGTTTTTT.

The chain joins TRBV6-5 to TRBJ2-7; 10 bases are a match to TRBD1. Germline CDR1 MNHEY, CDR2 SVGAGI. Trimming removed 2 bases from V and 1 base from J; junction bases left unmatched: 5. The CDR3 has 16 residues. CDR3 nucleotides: TGTGCCAGCAGTTACGGCCAGGACAGGGGGTCCTACGAGCAGTACTTC. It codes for CASSYGQDRGSYEQYF.

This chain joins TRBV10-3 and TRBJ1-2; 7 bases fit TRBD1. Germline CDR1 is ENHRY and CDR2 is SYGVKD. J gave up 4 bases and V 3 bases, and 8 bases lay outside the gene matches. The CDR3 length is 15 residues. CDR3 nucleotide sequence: TGTGCCATCAGTGACGGGACAGAAAGACCCTATGGCTACACCTTC. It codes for CAISDGTERPYGYTF.

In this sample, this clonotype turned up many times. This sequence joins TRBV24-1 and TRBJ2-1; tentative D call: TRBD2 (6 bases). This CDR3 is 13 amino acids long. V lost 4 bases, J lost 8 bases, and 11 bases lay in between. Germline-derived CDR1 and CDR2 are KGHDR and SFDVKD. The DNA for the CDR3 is TGTGCCACCAGTGAGGACTATTTCTATGAGCAGTTCTTC. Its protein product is CATSEDYFYEQFF.

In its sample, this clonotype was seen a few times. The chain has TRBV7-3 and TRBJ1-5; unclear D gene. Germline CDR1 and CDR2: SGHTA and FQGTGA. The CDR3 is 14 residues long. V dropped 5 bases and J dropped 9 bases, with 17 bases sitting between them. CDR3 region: CASSPGPSRRPQHF. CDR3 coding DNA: TGTGCCAGCAGCCCTGGGCCGTCCAGGCGGCCCCAGCATTTT.

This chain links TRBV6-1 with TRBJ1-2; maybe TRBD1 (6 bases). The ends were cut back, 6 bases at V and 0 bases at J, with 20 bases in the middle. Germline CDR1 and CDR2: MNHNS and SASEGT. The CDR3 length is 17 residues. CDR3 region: CASRPITGRTANYGYTF. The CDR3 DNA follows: TGTGCCAGCAGACCAATCACGGGGCGGACAGCTAACTATGGCTACACCTTC.

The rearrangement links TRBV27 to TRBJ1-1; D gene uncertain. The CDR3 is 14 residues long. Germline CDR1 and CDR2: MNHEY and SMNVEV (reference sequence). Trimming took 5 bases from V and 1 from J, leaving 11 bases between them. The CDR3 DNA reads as TGTGCCAGCAGTCTTATTTGGGGGAACACTGAAGCTTTCTTT. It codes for CASSLIWGNTEAFF.

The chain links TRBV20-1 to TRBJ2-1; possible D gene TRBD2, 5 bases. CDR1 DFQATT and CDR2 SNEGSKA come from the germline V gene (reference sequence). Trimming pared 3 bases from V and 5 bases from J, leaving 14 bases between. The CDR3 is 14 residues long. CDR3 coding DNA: TGCAGTGCTAGCTTTTGGACTCAACACAATGAGCAGTTCTTC. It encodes CSASFWTQHNEQFF.

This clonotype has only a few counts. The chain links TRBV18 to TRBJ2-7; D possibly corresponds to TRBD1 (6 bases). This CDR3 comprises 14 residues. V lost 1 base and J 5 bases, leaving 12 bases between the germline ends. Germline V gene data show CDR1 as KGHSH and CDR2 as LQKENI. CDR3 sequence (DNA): TGTGCCAGCTCACCACAAGGGACAATAAACGAGCAGTACTTC. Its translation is CASSPQGTINEQYF.

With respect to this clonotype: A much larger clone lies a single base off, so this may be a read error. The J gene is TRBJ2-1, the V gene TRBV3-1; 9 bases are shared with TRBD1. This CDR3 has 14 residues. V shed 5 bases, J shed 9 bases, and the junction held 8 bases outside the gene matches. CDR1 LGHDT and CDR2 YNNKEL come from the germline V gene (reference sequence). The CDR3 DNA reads TGTGCCAGCAGCTACAAAACAGGGGGCCGTGAGCAGTTCTTC. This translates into CASSYKTGGREQFF.

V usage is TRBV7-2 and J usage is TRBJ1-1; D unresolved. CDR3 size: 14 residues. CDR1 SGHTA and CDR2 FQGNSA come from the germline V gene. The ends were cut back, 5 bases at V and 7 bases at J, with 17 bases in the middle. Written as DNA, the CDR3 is TGTGCCAGCAGCCCCTACGGGAGGGCCTTTGAAGCTTTCTTT. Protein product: CASSPYGRAFEAFF.

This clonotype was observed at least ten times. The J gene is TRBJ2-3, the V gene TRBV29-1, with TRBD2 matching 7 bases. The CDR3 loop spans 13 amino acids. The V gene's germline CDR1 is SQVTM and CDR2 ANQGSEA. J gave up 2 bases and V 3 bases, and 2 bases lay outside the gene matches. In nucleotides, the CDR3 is TGCAGCGTTGAGGCGGGGGACACAGATACGCAGTATTTT. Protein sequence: CSVEAGDTDTQYF.

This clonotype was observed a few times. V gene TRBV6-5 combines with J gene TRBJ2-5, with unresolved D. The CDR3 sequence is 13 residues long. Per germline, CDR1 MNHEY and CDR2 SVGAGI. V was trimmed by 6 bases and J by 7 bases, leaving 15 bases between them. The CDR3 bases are TGTGCCAGCAGCCAGGACCGTATGGGGACCCAGTACTTC. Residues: CASSQDRMGTQYF.

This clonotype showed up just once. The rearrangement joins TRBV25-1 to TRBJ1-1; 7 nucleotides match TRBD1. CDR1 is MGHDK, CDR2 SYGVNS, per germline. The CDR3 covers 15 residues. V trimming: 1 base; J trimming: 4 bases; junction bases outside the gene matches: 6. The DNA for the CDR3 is TGTGCCAGCAGTGAATTCACAGGGACAGCCACTGAAGCTTTCTTT. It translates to CASSEFTGTATEAFF.

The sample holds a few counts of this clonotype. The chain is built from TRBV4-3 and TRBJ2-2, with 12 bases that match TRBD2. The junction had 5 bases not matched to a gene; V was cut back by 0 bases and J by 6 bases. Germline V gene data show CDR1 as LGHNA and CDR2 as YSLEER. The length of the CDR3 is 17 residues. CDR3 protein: CASSQEVRLAGAGELFF. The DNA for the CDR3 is TGCGCCAGCAGCCAAGAAGTGCGACTAGCGGGAGCCGGGGAGCTGTTTTTT.

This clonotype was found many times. CDR3: CSASSVGVTDTQYF. In DNA form, the CDR3 reads TGCAGTGCCTCGAGTGTGGGAGTCACAGATACGCAGTATTTT. This chain connects TRBV20-1 to TRBJ2-3, with D perhaps matching TRBD2 (5 bases). With 6 bases removed from V and 2 bases from J, the gap between germline ends came to 15 bases. Germline CDR1 DFQATT, CDR2 SNEGSKA (reference sequence). CDR3 length equals 14 residues.

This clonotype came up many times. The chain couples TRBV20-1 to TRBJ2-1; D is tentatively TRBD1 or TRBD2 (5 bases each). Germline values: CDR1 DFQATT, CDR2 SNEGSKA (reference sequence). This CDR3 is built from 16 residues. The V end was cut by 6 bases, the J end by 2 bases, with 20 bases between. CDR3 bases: TGCAGTGCCCCGAGGCCAGGGAGAAAGGCCTACAATGAGCAGTTCTTC. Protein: CSAPRPGRKAYNEQFF.